The entry below gives a single T cell receptor beta chain sequence along with its context. Antigen specificity is unknown. The source of the sample is a study of regulatory T cells in long-lasting Graves disease. Study outcomes and limitations: Segments TRBV28, TRBJ1-2 and TRBJ2-5 showed preferential usage in persistent disease. Lower TCR diversity characterized persistent Graves' patients relative to newly diagnosed patients.

Indicated time point: newly diagnosed GD, antithyroid drugs for less than 3 months. PBMC RNA served as the TCR library source. HTBI primers from iRepertoire and Arm-PCR of CDR3 regions yielded the TCR beta libraries. Authors' analysis steps: Spanning all samples, the identified segments comprised 60 to 80 TRBV and approximately 13 TRBJ. In TCRdb, the multiplex PCR reads were re-called with MiXCR into one record per CDR3 protein. TCRdb's processing, not the study's, gives the V and J calls here. The sample lists a few hundred thousand distinct CDR3 sequences, around 11% occurring once. Trimming cost V 3 bases and J 3 bases, with 22 bases left between them. The CDR3 spans 17 residues. Germline values: CDR1 DFQATT, CDR2 SNEGSKA (reference sequence). This same sample was also part of a study on T cells in Graves' hyperthyroidism and ophthalmopathy. From that report: Most thyroid clonotypes expanded above 0.001 were also detected in blood.

The sample in question was peripheral blood mononuclear cells (PBMCs), obtained at new diagnosis, from a patient treated with antithyroid drugs. The chain combines TRBV20-1 with TRBJ2-3; TRBD2 is a possible D gene (6 bases). The sequence was obtained from a woman aged 18-35 years with Graves disease. CDR3 in DNA: TGCAGTGCTAGGTCGTGGATCGCGGGGCAGGGAACAGATACGCAGTATTTT. As protein: CSARSWIAGQGTDTQYF.